Below are 16 T cell receptor beta chains sequenced from a single sample in a study of response to subunit inactivated influenza vaccine. Via MiXCR, TCRdb re-called the RT-PCR reads, giving one row per CDR3 protein. The table lists 610,000 or so distinct CDR3 sequences, 12% to 15% of them singletons, with roughly 11% in the top ten. This specimen consisted of PBMCs from blood, obtained roughly 12 days after vaccination. Receptors were obtained from a man aged 45-60 years who received an inactivated influenza vaccine.

The chain joins TRBV20-1 to TRBJ2-7, with D maybe TRBD1 (6 bases). The CDR3 is made up of 12 amino acids. Trimming removed 3 bases from V and 4 bases from J, with 10 bases in between. CDR1 and CDR2 from the germline V gene are DFQATT and SNEGSKA (reference sequence). The CDR3 protein is CSASQGNYEQYF. Here the CDR3 DNA reads TGCAGTGCTAGTCAGGGGAATTACGAGCAGTACTTC.

V is TRBV7-6 and J is TRBJ2-3; D unclear. The CDR3 is made up of 14 amino acids. V lost 1 base and J 3 bases, leaving 8 bases between the germline ends. Per the germline V gene, CDR1 is SGHVS and CDR2 is FNYEAQ. CDR3 in amino acids: CASSLGVQTDTQYF. The CDR3 nucleotides are TGTGCCAGCAGCTTAGGGGTTCAGACAGATACGCAGTATTTT.

This rearrangement joins TRBV29-1 to TRBJ2-7, with D hard to call. The CDR3 totals 11 residues. Germline CDR1 and CDR2: SQVTM and ANQGSEA. Trimming took 3 bases from V and 4 from J, leaving 7 bases between them. The CDR3 region is CSVERGYEQYF. DNA for the CDR3: TGCAGCGTTGAGCGAGGTTACGAGCAGTACTTC.

This clonotype was counted a few times. V usage is TRBV5-6 and J usage is TRBJ1-2; D not certain. The CDR3 contains 12 residues. The germline gives CDR1 SGHDT, CDR2 YYEEEE. V lost 0 bases and J 4 bases, leaving 4 bases between the germline ends. CDR3 in DNA: TGTGCCAGCAGCTTGGCAGTCTATGGCTACACCTTC. Translating it yields CASSLAVYGYTF. Looking up the rest from reference TRBV5-6 and TRBJ1-2 gives the full variable domain: DAGVTQSPTHLIKTRGQQVTLRCSPKSGHDTVSWYQQALGQGPQFIFQYYEEEERQRGNFPDRFSGHQFPNYSSELNVNALLLGDSALYLCASSLAVYGYTFGSGTRLTVV.

In its sample, this clonotype was seen a few times. At one boundary the junction diverges from the germline segment, which might be a read error. The chain is built from TRBV6-5 and TRBJ2-1; 11 nucleotides agree with TRBD2. Germline V gene sequence: CDR1 MNHEY, CDR2 SVGAGI. CDR3 length: 19 residues. CDR3: CATSFPTNSGGGSYNEQFF. CDR3 nucleotides: TGTGCCACCAGTTTTCCGACTAATAGCGGGGGGGGCTCCTACAATGAGCAGTTCTTC.

The gene calls are TRBV14 and TRBJ2-2; 10 bases match TRBD2. The germline V gene encodes CDR1 SGHDN and CDR2 FVKESK. There are 16 residues in the CDR3. V shed 1 base, J shed 3 bases, and the junction held 2 bases outside the gene matches. In DNA, the CDR3 is TGTGCCAGCAGCCAAGTAGCGGGGGGCCACACCGGGGAGCTGTTTTTT. Translated, it gives CASSQVAGGHTGELFF.

There are many counts of this clonotype. This sequence joins TRBV4-2 and TRBJ2-7; no clear D. Germline CDR1 reads LGHNA; CDR2 reads YNFKEQ. V was cut by 0 bases and J by 3 bases, with 21 bases left in between. The CDR3 consists of 18 residues. CDR3 sequence (DNA): TGTGCCAGCAGCCAAGACCCGACCATTCCAGCGCCATACTACGAGCAGTACTTC. It specifies CASSQDPTIPAPYYEQYF.

The chain recombines TRBV6-5 with TRBJ2-2; 8 nucleotides align to TRBD2. Germline V gives CDR1 MNHEY, CDR2 SVGAGI. The CDR3 is 12 residues long. V lost 11 bases, J lost 6 bases, and 5 bases stayed unmatched. The CDR3 nucleotides are TGTGCCGGCGGGAGGATCTCCGGGGAGCTGTTTTTT. It is translated as CAGGRISGELFF.

This clonotype came up many times. The rearrangement uses TRBV12-3 or TRBV12-4 and TRBJ1-2, with unresolved D. The CDR3 is 13 amino acids. Trimming stripped 3 bases from V and 4 bases from J, with 9 bases between. The CDR3 is CASSFTTGYGYTF. CDR3 coding DNA: TGTGCCAGCAGTTTCACCACCGGCTATGGCTACACCTTC.

This rearrangement joins TRBV28 to TRBJ2-7, with no clear D. The V end lost 5 bases, the J end lost 5 bases, and 19 bases lay between the germline ends. The germline V gene encodes CDR1 MDHEN and CDR2 SYDVKM. The CDR3 loop spans 15 amino acids. The CDR3 loop is CASSPFKIERNEQYF. CDR3 in DNA: TGTGCCAGCAGTCCCTTCAAAATCGAAAGAAACGAGCAGTACTTC.

The chain employs TRBV5-5 and TRBJ2-5, with 9 nucleotides matching TRBD1. Germline V gene sequence: CDR1 SGHKS, CDR2 YYEKEE (reference sequence). The CDR3 totals 15 residues. V dropped 3 bases and J dropped 0; count of bases not matched to a gene: 3. CDR3 protein: CASSSGTGNQETQYF. CDR3 DNA sequence: TGTGCCAGCAGCTCCGGGACAGGGAACCAAGAGACCCAGTACTTC.

This chain uses TRBV6-1 with TRBJ2-2; 10 nucleotides line up with TRBD1. From germline, CDR1 is MNHNS and CDR2 SASEGT. This CDR3 is built from 15 residues. The ends lost 7 bases at V and 5 bases at J; junction bases unmatched: 7. CDR3 sequence (DNA): TGTGCCAGCACCACGGACAGGGGGGGGACCGGGGAGCTGTTTTTT. It specifies CASTTDRGGTGELFF.

At least ten counts were recorded for this clonotype. The CDR3 loop reads CSAGDRGEQFF. The CDR3 bases are TGCAGTGCTGGGGACAGGGGTGAGCAGTTCTTC. The chain uses TRBV20-1 and TRBJ2-1; TRBD1 agrees at 10 bases. This CDR3 is 11 amino acids long. The V segment lost 5 bases and the J segment 9 bases; nucleotides outside the gene matches: 1. Germline V gene data show CDR1 as DFQATT and CDR2 as SNEGSKA (reference sequence).

This rearrangement joins TRBV20-1 to TRBJ2-1; no clear D. This CDR3 contains 14 residues. The V gene's germline CDR1 is DFQATT and CDR2 SNEGSKA (reference sequence). V lost 3 bases, J lost 4 bases, and 13 bases lay in between. Written as DNA, the CDR3 is TGCAGTGCTAGCAATGCGCTGCAATACAATGAGCAGTTCTTC. The encoded protein is CSASNALQYNEQFF.

This clonotype showed up just a few times. The chain has TRBV3-1 and TRBJ2-5; 11 nucleotides agree with TRBD2. The CDR3 spans 14 residues. V lost 4 bases, J lost 5 bases, and 3 bases stayed unmatched. Germline V CDR1 and CDR2: LGHDT, YNNKEL (reference sequence). Written as DNA, the CDR3 is TGTGCCAGCAGCCTAGCGGGAGGGTCGGAGACCCAGTACTTC. The encoded protein is CASSLAGGSETQYF.

The chain recombines TRBV5-1 with TRBJ1-5; D might be TRBD1 (5 bases). With 4 bases removed from V and 1 base from J, the gap between germline ends came to 9 bases. The V gene's germline CDR1 is SGHRS and CDR2 YFSETQ. The CDR3 is made up of 14 amino acids. Here the CDR3 reads CASSVDSSNQPQHF. CDR3 bases: TGCGCCAGCAGCGTTGACAGCAGCAATCAGCCCCAGCATTTT. Based on the CDR3 plus reference TRBV5-1 and TRBJ1-5, the full variable domain is KAGVTQTPRYLIKTRGQQVTLSCSPISGHRSVSWYQQTPGQGLQFLFEYFSETQRNKGNFPGRFSGRQFSNSRSEMNVSTLELGDSALYLCASSVDSSNQPQHFGDGTRLSIL.